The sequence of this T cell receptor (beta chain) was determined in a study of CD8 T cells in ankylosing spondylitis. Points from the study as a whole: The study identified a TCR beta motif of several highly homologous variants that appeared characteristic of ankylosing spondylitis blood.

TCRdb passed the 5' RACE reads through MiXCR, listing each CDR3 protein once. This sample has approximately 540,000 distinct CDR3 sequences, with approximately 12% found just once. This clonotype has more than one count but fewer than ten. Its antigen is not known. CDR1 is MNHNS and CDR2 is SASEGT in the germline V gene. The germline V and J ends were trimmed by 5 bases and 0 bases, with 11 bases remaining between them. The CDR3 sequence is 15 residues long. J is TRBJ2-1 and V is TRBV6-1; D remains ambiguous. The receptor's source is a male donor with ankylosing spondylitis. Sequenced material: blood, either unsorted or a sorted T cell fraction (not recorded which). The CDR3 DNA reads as TGTGCCAGCAGTAAAAAGACCCACTCCTACAATGAGCAGTTCTTC. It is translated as CASSKKTHSYNEQFF.